This T cell receptor beta chain was captured by sequencing in a study of PD-L1 blockade in urothelial cancer (dated by TCRdb to the late 2010s). Study-level background: Every patient began therapy around 2014 and was given atezolizumab 1,200 mg intravenously every 3 weeks. Blood samples gave a median of approximately 150,000 T cells and 80,000 to 95,000 unique TCRs, with a median clonality of around 0.08. Durable clinical benefit was defined as a progression-free survival longer than 6 months, and TCR features were additionally tested against progression-free survival and overall survival. An exploratory multi-omic analysis was conducted of the somatic, immune and clinical correlates of response to PD-L1 blockade with atezolizumab in urothelial cancer. Pretreatment tumor samples, along with matched peripheral blood collected serially before and after atezolizumab treatment, underwent TCR sequencing. Durable clinical benefit was achieved by nine patients and was not achieved by 20 patients. In the same patients who had TCR sequencing, pretreatment tumors also underwent whole exome sequencing and RNA sequencing. About 85% of the roughly 29 patients were identified as males with urothelial cancer of bladder origin, and a prior smoking history was reported by 18 of 29 patients. An ECOG performance status of 0 or 1 was recorded for the patients, and 0 to 3 prior chemotherapy regimens had been received by the patients. Some 30 patients had pretreatment blood TCR-seq, about 25 had at least one posttreatment blood collection, and about 25 had tumor TCR-seq. Blood samples were analyzed at two time points: 3 weeks after treatment start (second dose) and 6 weeks after treatment start.

Points the paper makes about the study in general: Patients with durable benefit showed greater expansion of tumor-associated TCR clones in peripheral blood 3 weeks after starting treatment (n of about 20, p = 0.022). Because the sample size was small (n = 29) and many of the analyses were exploratory, the results are meant to be hypothesis-generating. A pretreatment peripheral blood TCR clonality below the median was linked to improved progression-free and overall survival.

The time point label, read with the paper, signifies: pretreatment peripheral blood. A total of 25 to 35 patients with locally advanced or metastatic urothelial carcinoma, treated at Memorial Sloan Kettering on a trial protocol, made up the cohort. Peripheral blood mononuclear cells were collected pretreatment and during treatment, with between 1 and 8 total time points per patient. The Qiagen DNeasy Blood extraction kit was used to purify genomic DNA from total PBMCs and tumor samples. PBMCs were collected pretreatment and during treatment, and were isolated and stored as previously described. Synthetic TCR analog templates were spiked into each PCR so that absolute template abundance could be estimated from read counts. The immunoSEQ assay was used to amplify TCRbeta CDR3 regions from genomic DNA with bias-controlled V and J gene primers. Sequencing of rearranged TCRbeta segments was performed at approximately 20X coverage. The original pipeline was this. Sequencing errors were corrected by clustering, and CDR3s were annotated against IMGT so that V, D and J genes could be assigned. Only productive TCRbeta rearrangements were used in downstream analyses, excluding out-of-frame or stop-codon sequences. Clonality was calculated as one minus the Shannon entropy normalized by the log of the number of unique productive sequences. Clones differing between time points or between blood and tumor were identified using Fisher's exact test with Benjamini-Hochberg correction, with an adjusted p below 0.01 applied as the threshold. The immuneACCESS repertoire file appears here via TCRdb, limited to in-frame rearrangements. These files lack a portion of the clones; in checked studies, under half of the deficit traces to unresolved V genes, and the cause of the others is not known. V, J and clone size are those of that table, while D and trimming were read from the DNA. The sample profile shows 40,000 to 50,000 clones; roughly four fifths of them were found once. Roughly 2.9% of the sample is taken by the ten largest.

As regards this clone: Its antigen specificity is not known. Base qualities are not recorded, but no much larger clone differs from it by a single base.

The specimen was PBMCs, collected around atezolizumab (anti-PD-L1) treatment. This TCR came from a man in his 70s with urothelial cancer.

The CDR3 region reads CSVRGGETQYF. The nucleotide sequence is given as TGCAGCGTCAGGGGAGGGGAGACCCAGTACTTC. The V and J segments used are TRBV29-1 and TRBJ2-5; TRBD2 might be the D gene, on 7 matching bases. V loses 6 bases, J loses 5 bases, and the germline ends lie 10 bases apart. From the germline V gene, CDR1 is SQVTM and CDR2 is ANQGSEA. The CDR3 runs 11 residues from the cysteine to the phenylalanine. The entry retains the CDR3 DNA only, 33 bases that are in frame from base 1.